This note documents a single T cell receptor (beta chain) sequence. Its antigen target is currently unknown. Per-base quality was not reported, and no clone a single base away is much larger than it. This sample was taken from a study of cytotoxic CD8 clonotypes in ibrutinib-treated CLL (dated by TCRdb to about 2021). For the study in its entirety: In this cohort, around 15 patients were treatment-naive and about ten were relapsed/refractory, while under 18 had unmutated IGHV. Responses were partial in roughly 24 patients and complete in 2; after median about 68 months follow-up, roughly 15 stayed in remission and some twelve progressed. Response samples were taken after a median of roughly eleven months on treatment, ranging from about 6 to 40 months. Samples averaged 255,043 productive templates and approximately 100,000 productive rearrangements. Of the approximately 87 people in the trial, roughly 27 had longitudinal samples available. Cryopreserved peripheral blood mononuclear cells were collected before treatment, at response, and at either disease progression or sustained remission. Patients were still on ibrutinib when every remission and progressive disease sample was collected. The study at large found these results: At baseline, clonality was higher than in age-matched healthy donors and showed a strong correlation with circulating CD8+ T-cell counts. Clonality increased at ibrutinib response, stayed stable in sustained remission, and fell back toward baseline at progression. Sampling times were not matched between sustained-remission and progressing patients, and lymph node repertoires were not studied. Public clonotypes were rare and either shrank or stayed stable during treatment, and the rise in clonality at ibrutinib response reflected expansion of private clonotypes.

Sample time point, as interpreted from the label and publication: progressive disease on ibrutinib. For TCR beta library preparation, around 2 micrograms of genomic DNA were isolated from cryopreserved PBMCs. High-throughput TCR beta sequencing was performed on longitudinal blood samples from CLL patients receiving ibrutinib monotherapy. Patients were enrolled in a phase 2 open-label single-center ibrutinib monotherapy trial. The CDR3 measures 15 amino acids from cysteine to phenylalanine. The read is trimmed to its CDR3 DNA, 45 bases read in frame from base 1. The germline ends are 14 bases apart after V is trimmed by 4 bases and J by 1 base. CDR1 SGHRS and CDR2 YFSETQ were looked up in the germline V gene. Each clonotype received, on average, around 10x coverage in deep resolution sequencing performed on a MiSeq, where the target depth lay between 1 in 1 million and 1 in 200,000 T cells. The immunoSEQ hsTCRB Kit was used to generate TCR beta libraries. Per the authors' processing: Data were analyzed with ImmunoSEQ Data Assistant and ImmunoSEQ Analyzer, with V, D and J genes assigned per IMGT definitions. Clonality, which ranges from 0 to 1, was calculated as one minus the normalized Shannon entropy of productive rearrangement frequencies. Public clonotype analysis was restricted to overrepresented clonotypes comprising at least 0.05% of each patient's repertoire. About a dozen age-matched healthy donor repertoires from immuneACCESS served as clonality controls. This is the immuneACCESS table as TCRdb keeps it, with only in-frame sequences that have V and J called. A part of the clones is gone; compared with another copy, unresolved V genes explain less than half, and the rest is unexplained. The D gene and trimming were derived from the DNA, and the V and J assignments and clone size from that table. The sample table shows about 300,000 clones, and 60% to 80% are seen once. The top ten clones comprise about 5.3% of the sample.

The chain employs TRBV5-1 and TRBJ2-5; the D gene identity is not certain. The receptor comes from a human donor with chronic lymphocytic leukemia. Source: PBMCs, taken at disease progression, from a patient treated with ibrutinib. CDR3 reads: CASSVLVGPQETQYF. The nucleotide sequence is TGCGCCAGCAGCGTTCTGGTCGGGCCCCAAGAGACCCAGTACTTC. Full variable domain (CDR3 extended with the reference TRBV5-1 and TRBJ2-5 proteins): KAGVTQTPRYLIKTRGQQVTLSCSPISGHRSVSWYQQTPGQGLQFLFEYFSETQRNKGNFPGRFSGRQFSNSRSEMNVSTLELGDSALYLCASSVLVGPQETQYFGPGTRLLVL.